The present entry profiles one TCR beta chain with its context. This record belongs to a study of OX40 agonist ivuxolimab in advanced cancers. Looking at the study overall: Patients were dosed intravenously with ivuxolimab at 0.01 to 10 mg/kg every 2 weeks.

The repertoire was sequenced with immunoSEQ multiplex PCR; TCRdb's copy has only in-frame clones and lacks some. Found here are about 86,000 clones, around 90% of them singletons; the top ten hold roughly 1.5%. The germline CDR1 and CDR2 sequences are SNHLY and FYNNEI. This CDR3 has 14 residues. J gave up 3 bases and V 6 bases, and 4 bases lay outside the gene matches. Material: CD4+ or CD8+ T cells sorted from blood, obtained in a trial of the OX40 agonist ivuxolimab. The rearrangement uses TRBV2 and TRBJ1-4; 7 bases are a match to TRBD1. The source of this sequence is an adult with an advanced solid tumor such as melanoma, head and neck, liver or kidney cancer. Here the CDR3 DNA reads TGTGCCAGCAGAGTGGGACAGTCTAATGAAAAACTGTTTTTT. It translates to CASRVGQSNEKLFF. Looking up the rest from reference TRBV2 and TRBJ1-4 gives the full variable domain: EPEVTQTPSHQVTQMGQEVILRCVPISNHLYFYWYRQILGQKVEFLVSFYNNEISEKSEIFDDQFSVERPDGSNFTLKIRSTKLEDSAMYFCASRVGQSNEKLFFGSGTQLSVL.